Following are 8 T cell receptor beta chains from one sample sequenced in a study of technical replicates of blood from several donors (dated by TCRdb to the late 2010s). The protocol used for the library was the immunoSEQ multiplex PCR assay. TCRdb mirrors the immuneACCESS table, restricted to in-frame sequences. Some clones are absent from its copies; in checked studies, under half trace to an unresolved V gene, and the reason for the others is unknown. The sample has 75,000 to 100,000 clones on record, around 94% of them singletons. The leading ten clones occupy 0.25% of the sample. The sequencing sample was made of T cells isolated from PBMCs. The source is a human donor in good health.

The chain is built from TRBV14 and TRBJ2-3; D not certain. V lost 2 bases, J lost 4 bases, and 7 bases lay in between. The length of the CDR3 is 13 residues. Germline lookup yields CDR1 SGHDN and CDR2 FVKESK. The CDR3 DNA follows: TGTGCCAGCAGCCAAAACCCGGCAGATACGCAGTATTTT. Protein sequence: CASSQNPADTQYF.

The rearrangement uses TRBV5-5 and TRBJ2-7; a possible D gene is TRBD2 (7 bases). CDR3 length: 15 residues. V was trimmed by 6 bases and J by 4 bases, leaving 20 bases between them. Germline CDR1 and CDR2: SGHKS and YYEKEE (reference sequence). Here the CDR3 DNA reads TGTGCCAGCATACTGGGCATGGGGGGGGCGTACGAGCAGTACTTC. Translated: CASILGMGGAYEQYF. Full variable domain (remainder filled in from reference TRBV5-5 and TRBJ2-7): DAGVTQSPTHLIKTRGQQVTLRCSPISGHKSVSWYQQVLGQGPQFIFQYYEKEERGRGNFPDRFSARQFPNYSSELNVNALLLGDSALYLCASILGMGGAYEQYFGPGTRLTVT.

V usage is TRBV5-1 and J usage is TRBJ1-5; D remains ambiguous. Germline V gene sequence: CDR1 SGHRS, CDR2 YFSETQ. The CDR3 is 13 amino acids. The V gene lost 0 bases and the J gene lost 4 bases, with 5 bases spanning the gap. The CDR3 nucleotides read TGCGCCAGCAGCTTGGACGGTAATCAGCCCCAGCATTTT. Its protein is CASSLDGNQPQHF.

This chain uses TRBV10-1 with TRBJ2-7, with 7 bases lining up with TRBD2. Germline values: CDR1 WNHNN, CDR2 SYGVQD (reference sequence). Unmatched junction bases numbered 7, after V lost 8 bases and J lost 3 bases. The CDR3 sequence is 13 residues long. CDR3 region: CASFKRDVYEQYF. DNA for the CDR3: TGCGCCAGCTTTAAGCGGGACGTCTACGAGCAGTACTTC.

This chain uses TRBV7-8 with TRBJ2-2; TRBD1 matches 9 bases. J gave up 5 bases and V 6 bases, and 4 bases lay outside the gene matches. CDR3 length: 14 amino acids. CDR1 is SGHVS, CDR2 FQNEAQ, per germline. The CDR3 DNA sequence: TGTGCCAGCAGGATAGGACAGGGGACCGGGGAGCTGTTTTTT. Translated: CASRIGQGTGELFF.

This chain joins TRBV28 and TRBJ1-5; 7 nucleotides align to TRBD1. CDR3 length equals 15 residues. The germline CDR1 and CDR2 sequences are MDHEN and SYDVKM. The junction had 11 bases not matched to a gene; V was cut back by 10 bases and J by 2 bases. This CDR3 reads CATTNRGVGNQPQHF. CDR3 coding DNA: TGTGCCACCACGAACAGGGGAGTCGGCAATCAGCCCCAGCATTTT.

The V call is TRBV19, the J call TRBJ2-4, with a possible D match to TRBD1 (5 bases). Germline-derived CDR1 and CDR2 are LNHDA and SQIVND (reference sequence). The CDR3 length is 17 residues. V gave up 7 bases and J gave up 2 bases, with 21 bases separating them. Here the CDR3 reads CASTSLLIQGTKNIQYF. The CDR3 DNA follows: TGTGCCAGTACATCCCTTTTAATTCAGGGTACCAAAAACATTCAGTACTTC.

The V and J genes are TRBV7-9 and TRBJ2-7; tentative D call: TRBD2 (6 bases). Trimming removed 0 bases at V and 7 bases at J, with 16 bases between. The germline V gene has CDR1 SEHNR and CDR2 FQNEAQ (reference sequence). This CDR3 spans 15 amino acids. DNA for the CDR3: TGTGCCAGCAGCTTAGCTAACGGGAGACCCTGGGAGCAGTACTTC. Translating it yields CASSLANGRPWEQYF. The variable domain in full, completed from reference TRBV7-9 and TRBJ2-7, reads DTGVSQNPRHKITKRGQNVTFRCDPISEHNRLYWYRQTLGQGPEFLTYFQNEAQLEKSRLLSDRFSAERPKGSFSTLEIQRTEQGDSAMYLCASSLANGRPWEQYFGPGTRLTVT.